This T cell receptor beta chain was identified in a study of cytomegalovirus exposure and HLA in healthy donors. There are 14 residues in the CDR3. The V end lost 6 bases, the J end lost 2 bases, and 13 bases lay between the germline ends. Germline lookup yields CDR1 SNHLY and CDR2 FYNNEI. Primers for the PCR totalled 60 Vbeta and 13 Jbeta. Some clones are missing from TCRdb's copy, which holds only in-frame ones; the method was immunoSEQ multiplex PCR. The table lists approximately 170,000 clones, more than 70% of them singletons. This clone has a single count. The sequenced sample was PBMCs. The sequence derives from a man aged 25-40 years in good health and CMV-seropositive. The rearrangement uses TRBV2 and TRBJ1-1, with D possibly being TRBD1 (5 bases). The CDR3 spells CASRTGQSNTEAFF. The CDR3 bases are TGTGCCAGCAGAACAGGACAAAGCAACACTGAAGCTTTCTTT.